This T cell receptor (beta chain) was documented in a study of blood T cells in healthy people across ages. Whole-study results and caveats: Diversity was higher, and naive CD4+ cells more numerous, in long-lived donors than in aged donors.

Primed by a sample-barcoded 5' primer and a J-beta primer mix, a second PCR proceeded for about 7 to 11 cycles. TCRdb redid the calling of the 5' RACE reads with MiXCR, one entry per CDR3 protein. The table lists 1.5 million to 2 million distinct CDR3 sequences, 28% of them singletons, with 7% to 9% in the top ten. The sample holds many counts of this clonotype. The antigen remains unidentified. The clonotype was recovered from a woman in her 30s in good health. Sequencing was carried out using blood.

CDR3 nucleotides: TGTGCCAGCAGCCCCCACCTGGGGGAATCAGATACGCAGTATTTT. It is translated as CASSPHLGESDTQYF. The V call is TRBV7-2, the J call TRBJ2-3; D may correspond to TRBD1 or TRBD2 (5 bases each). The CDR3 runs to 15 residues. Trimming removed 5 bases from V and 4 bases from J, with 16 bases in between. Germline CDR1 reads SGHTA; CDR2 reads FQGNSA.